This T cell receptor beta chain was captured by sequencing in a study of molecular identifiers for immune sequencing clone quantification. Study results and caveats: Clones that exceeded 20 RNA copies held over 99% of effector molecules, yet under 1% in naive cells. Sizes of clones that are highly expanded could be underestimated (if identical TCR molecules share a barcode).

TCRdb itself ran the PCR reads through MiXCR, one entry per CDR3 protein. This repertoire shows some 680,000 distinct CDR3 sequences, 25% found once; its top ten account for 0.78%. The sample holds a few counts of this clonotype. Its specificity is not known. V lost 1 base and J lost 2, with 18 bases in between. This CDR3 region has 17 residues. Germline V lookup: CDR1 SGHNT, CDR2 YYREEE (reference sequence). This receptor was taken from a human donor in good health. Some libraries in this study had Jurkat cell RNA spiked in. The V gene is TRBV5-4, the J gene TRBJ1-1, with D hard to call. Material for sequencing was naive CD8+ T cells from blood, with Jurkat cell RNA spiked in. Noted subset: FACS-sorted CD8+CD4-CCR7+CD45RA+ naive T cells. DNA for the CDR3: TGTGCCAGCAGCTTGTTAGGCTCGGGAACAGAAAACACTGAAGCTTTCTTT. This gives the protein CASSLLGSGTENTEAFF.